The entry below describes one T cell receptor beta chain. Arm-PCR of CDR3 regions with iRepertoire HTBI primers generated TCR beta libraries. TCRdb independently ran MiXCR on the multiplex PCR reads; one entry per CDR3 protein. The table has 350,000 to 500,000 distinct CDR3 sequences, approximately 16% seen once. Stated time point: newly diagnosed GD, antithyroid drugs for less than 3 months. PBMC-derived RNA was used for the TCR library. The data were taken from a study of regulatory T cells in long-lasting Graves disease. The CDR3 consists of 16 residues. Germline CDR1 SGHRS, CDR2 YFSETQ. V shed 4 bases and J 7 bases; nucleotides not matched to a gene: 15. These data also formed part of another study, on T cells in Graves' hyperthyroidism and ophthalmopathy.

The clonotype originates from a woman aged 25 to 39 with Graves disease. The source material was peripheral blood mononuclear cells (PBMCs), sampled at new diagnosis, from a patient treated with antithyroid drugs. The rearrangement links TRBV5-1 to TRBJ2-7; 9 nucleotides align to TRBD1. CDR3 DNA: TGCGCCAGCAGCCCAAGGACAGGGGACGCGGTCCGGGAGCAGTACTTC. Amino acid sequence: CASSPRTGDAVREQYF.